This TCR beta chain was documented in a study of monozygotic twins with inflammatory bowel disease (dated by TCRdb to about 2019). Regarding the study in general: The complete study included approximately 28 monozygotic twin pairs: 19 IBD-discordant Danish pairs and nine German pairs, of which four were IBD-concordant and five were IBD-discordant. Each individual had, on average, about 151 000 unique TCRalpha sequences and 181 000 unique TCRbeta sequences available for analysis. Disease-associated traits were sought mainly through comparisons between IBD patients and their genetically identical healthy co-twins within discordant pairs. The investigation overall reported the following: Because patients were on differing immunosuppressive treatments, the repertoires may have picked up extra background noise and inter-individual variability. Compared with healthy twins, IBD patients shared fewer clonotypes with other individuals, and the difference was most pronounced in patients with signs of disease activity. No difference in repertoire similarity was observed between concordant and discordant twins, possibly owing to limited statistical power. TCRbeta repertoire diversity, by inverse Simpson index, was decreased in IBD patients compared with their healthy co-twins. The analysis was unable to tell different T cell subtypes apart. The results gave no support for a single strong signal or clonotype linked to IBD.

With regard to this clonotype: Its antigen remains undetermined.

CDR1 and CDR2 are read off the germline V gene as SGHTA and FQGNSA. The CDR3 numbers 15 residues from cysteine through phenylalanine. The DNA is unrecorded. From each donor, an approximately 2.5 ml peripheral blood sample was collected into PAXgene tubes and kept at -80 degrees C. Without any T cell sorting, total RNA was extracted from whole blood using the PAXgene blood miRNA kit on an automated QIAcube. Peripheral blood from monozygotic twin pairs, either concordant or discordant for inflammatory bowel disease, underwent deep TCRalpha and TCRbeta repertoire profiling that used unique molecular barcoding. Smoking habits were recorded for all twin pairs, with individuals classified as current, former or never smokers. The library was produced with 5' RACE. Preparation of each TCR library used 3,000 to 4,000 ng of total RNA. For each sample, cDNA was synthesized in eight separate reactions using SMARTScribe reverse transcriptase. During cDNA synthesis, template switching was used to introduce unique molecular identifiers that contained a 6-nucleotide sample barcode. TCRalpha and TCRbeta cDNA was amplified by two nested PCRs of about 15 and 9 cycles, with bead purification after each PCR. Before amplification, cDNA was treated with uracil DNA-glycosylase and purified using the QIAquick PCR purification kit. The second PCR added Illumina TruSeq-compatible adapters along with sample-specific barcodes. Library quality and concentration were checked on TapeStation and Qubit, and libraries were pooled at around 5 ng each. Sequencing of the pooled libraries was done on an Illumina HiSeq2500 single-index Rapid Run using custom sequencing primers and 2 x 100 bp reads. As for the authors' bioinformatics: MiGEC version 1.2.6 was used for UMI-based consensus assembly, which corrected PCR and sequencing errors. V(D)J alignment, clonotype assembly and CDR3 extraction were performed with MiXCR version 2.1.1. Gene usage, clonotype sharing and MAIT/NKT TCR abundance were normalised by analysing the top 1000, 10 000 and 20 000 clonotypes per sample. Diversity was computed as the inverse Simpson index with the vegan R package after downsampling to 27 000 UMIs. Paired Mann-Whitney U tests on discordant twin pairs were used, with Benjamini-Hochberg multiple-testing correction. TCRdb reprocessed the reads, so every CDR3 protein sequence counts as one entry and DNA is not shown. TCRdb, not the original authors, processed these V and J calls. The sample table records under 350,000 distinct CDR3 sequences. The ten largest account for 5.6% of the sample.

The specimen was blood. The rearrangement combines TRBV7-2 with TRBJ2-3; TCRdb reports TRBD2, a call that lacks DNA to check it against. This TCR came from a human donor with ulcerative colitis or Crohn's disease, or a healthy co-twin of an affected twin (not recorded which). This receptor carries the CDR3 CASRNAGHGTDTQYF.